What follows are 12 T cell receptor beta chains derived from one specimen sequenced in a study of a mutant IDH1 vaccine in newly diagnosed glioma. Here immunoSEQ multiplex PCR was the method, and the copy in TCRdb shows in-frame clones only, minus some. Among over 55,000 clones listed, approximately 80% were seen once. Their antigens are not known. Indicated time point: week 5, during vaccination. Doses of 300 ug of mutant IDH1 20-mer peptide were given with topical imiquimod. The sequenced sample was PBMCs, obtained from a glioma patient whose treatment included an IDH1 peptide vaccine. These receptors all come from a woman between 18 and 29 years old with glioma. Some clones in this sample may be carry-over from other donors' samples.

This sequence joins TRBV4-3 and TRBJ1-2; no clear D. Looked up from germline, CDR1 is LGHNA and CDR2 is YSLEER. The CDR3 extends over 15 amino acids. V was trimmed by 0 bases and J by 0 bases, leaving 8 bases between them. DNA for the CDR3: TGCGCCAGCAGCCAAGAAGTGGTTGCTAACTATGGCTACACCTTC. Translating gives CASSQEVVANYGYTF.

The chain is built from TRBV27 and TRBJ1-4, with D maybe TRBD1 (5 bases). There are 15 residues in the CDR3. V was shortened by 6 bases and J by 0 bases, with 11 bases between the two germline ends. CDR1 and CDR2 from the germline V gene are MNHEY and SMNVEV (reference sequence). The CDR3 DNA reads as TGTGCCAGCAGCCGAGGGGCCTCAACTAATGAAAAACTGTTTTTT. Translating it yields CASSRGASTNEKLFF.

V gene TRBV7-2 combines with J gene TRBJ2-3; 11 nucleotides match TRBD2. Per germline, CDR1 SGHTA and CDR2 FQGNSA. Trimming cost V 5 bases and J 4 bases; bases outside gene matches: 8. This CDR3 has 16 amino acids. The CDR3 loop reads CASSTSSGRAPDTQYF. CDR3 bases: TGTGCCAGCAGCACAAGTAGCGGGAGGGCCCCAGATACGCAGTATTTT. Using reference TRBV7-2 and TRBJ2-3 for the parts outside the CDR3, the full variable domain is GAGVSQSPSNKVTEKGKDVELRCDPISGHTALYWYRQSLGQGLEFLIYFQGNSAPDKSGLPSDRFSAERTGGSVSTLTIQRTQQEDSAVYLCASSTSSGRAPDTQYFGPGTRLTVL.

This clone appeared once. The chain carries TRBV7-9 and TRBJ2-2, with D uncertain. The CDR3 is made up of 16 amino acids. The V end was cut by 4 bases, the J end by 4 bases, with 16 bases between. CDR1 SEHNR and CDR2 FQNEAQ come from the germline V gene (reference sequence). The DNA of the CDR3 is TGTGCCAGCAGCTCACCCCACACCGGGCCCACCGGGGAGCTGTTTTTT. Its protein is CASSSPHTGPTGELFF.

The rearrangement uses TRBV29-1 and TRBJ2-2, with 15 bases matching TRBD2. With V trimmed by 7 bases and J by 8 bases, 14 bases remained unmatched. In germline, CDR1 is SQVTM, CDR2 ANQGSEA. The CDR3 has 17 residues. CDR3 coding DNA: TGCAGCGCTGGACTAGCGGGAGGGCCGGTCGGCAAAGGGGAGCTGTTTTTT. Protein: CSAGLAGGPVGKGELFF.

This clone was detected once. The rearrangement links TRBV29-1 to TRBJ2-7, with D uncertain. Looked up from germline, CDR1 is SQVTM and CDR2 is ANQGSEA. This CDR3 is built from 12 residues. Trimming took off 6 bases at V and 5 bases at J, with 14 bases between the two ends. The CDR3 region is CSVHLSGNEQYF. Written as DNA, the CDR3 is TGCAGCGTGCACCTCTCTGGGAACGAGCAGTACTTC.

This clone was detected only once. CDR3 sequence (DNA): TGCAGTGCTAGAGATCTCGGTGAGCAGTTCTTC. This gives the protein CSARDLGEQFF. The chain links TRBV20-1 to TRBJ2-1; D not certain. V was cut by 0 bases and J by 9 bases, with 6 bases left in between. The CDR3 is made up of 11 amino acids. Germline loops: CDR1 DFQATT, CDR2 SNEGSKA (reference sequence).

V and J are TRBV6-1 and TRBJ2-3, with D hard to call. Between the trimmed V and J ends, which lost 9 bases and 6 bases, there was a span of 16 bases. From germline, CDR1 is MNHNS and CDR2 SASEGT. The CDR3 runs 13 residues. CDR3 sequence: CASSPGSPDTQYF. CDR3 sequence (DNA): TGTGCCAGTAGTCCGGGTTCGCCGGATACGCAGTATTTT.

This clone is termed medium-sized. This sequence joins TRBV30 and TRBJ1-1; D is unresolved. CDR3 length: 14 residues. V was trimmed by 0 bases and J by 0 bases, leaving 8 bases between them. Germline values: CDR1 GTSNPN, CDR2 SVGIG (reference sequence). This chain's CDR3 is CAWSVWPMNTEAFF. CDR3 sequence (DNA): TGTGCCTGGAGTGTGTGGCCTATGAACACTGAAGCTTTCTTT.

DNA of the CDR3: TGTGCCAGCAGCTCGGACAGGGGGCGGTACGAGCAGTACTTC. Encoded protein: CASSSDRGRYEQYF. The chain uses TRBV5-8 and TRBJ2-7, with TRBD1 matching 11 bases. V lost 3 bases to trimming and J lost 4 bases; unmatched junction nucleotides: 3. The germline V gene has CDR1 SGHTS and CDR2 YDEGEE. The CDR3 runs to 14 residues.

The chain couples TRBV19 to TRBJ2-7; 7 nucleotides align to TRBD2. V shed 5 bases and J 6 bases; nucleotides not matched to a gene: 10. CDR3 size: 14 residues. Germline CDR1 and CDR2: LNHDA and SQIVND (reference sequence). The CDR3 loop reads CASSSQLADGEQYF. CDR3 sequence (DNA): TGTGCCAGTAGTTCACAGCTAGCGGACGGCGAGCAGTACTTC.

V gene TRBV5-8 combines with J gene TRBJ1-3; D unresolved. Per the germline V gene, CDR1 is SGHTS and CDR2 is YDEGEE. The CDR3 has 16 residues. Trimming shortened V by 4 bases and J by 0 bases, and 14 bases separated the two germline ends. The CDR3 DNA is TGTGCCAGCAGCCGAGAAAGGATGGGCTCTGGAAACACCATATATTTT. Protein sequence: CASSRERMGSGNTIYF.